These T cell receptor beta chains were read from a single sample in a study of cytomegalovirus exposure and HLA in healthy donors. This table comes from immunoSEQ multiplex PCR, and its TCRdb copy is limited to in-frame clones, with some not included. The sample gives 190,000 or so clones, 70% to 85% of which show up once; approximately 0.092% is in the top ten. Sequencing used PBMCs. The receptors here all came from a boy aged 2-15 years in good health and CMV-seronegative. The CDR3 runs from the conserved cysteine through the conserved F or W. Each record gives: clone size, J gene, D gene, V gene, CDR3 DNA, CDR3 protein. A D gene is named only where the DNA matches it firmly. Rows may omit the clone size; those that give it use once, few, many or a size class.

. | TRBJ1-1 | . | TRBV9 | TGTGCCAGCAGCTTTGCGGGACGGTTGAACACTGAAGCTTTCTTT | CASSFAGRLNTEAFF
. | TRBJ1-3 | . | TRBV4-2 | TGTGCCAGCAGCCAACCTCAGGGGAGTAGTGGAAACACCATATATTTT | CASSQPQGSSGNTIYF
once | TRBJ1-1 | . | TRBV4-1 | TGCGCCAGCAGTGCGGGCGGGGAAGCTTTCTTT | CASSAGGEAFF
. | TRBJ2-2 | TRBD2 | TRBV5-1 | TGCGCCAGCACAAAGACGACTAGCGGGACGAACACCGGGGAGCTGTTTTTT | CASTKTTSGTNTGELFF
few | TRBJ1-6 | TRBD1 | TRBV5-1 | TGCGCCAGCAGCTTAGGGGACAGTTATAATTCACCCCTCCACTTT | CASSLGDSYNSPLHF
. | TRBJ1-2 | . | TRBV2 | TGTGCCAGCGTGGTGGGGCAGACAAACTATGGCTACACCTTC | CASVVGQTNYGYTF
. | TRBJ1-2 | . | TRBV25-1 | TGTGCCAGCAGTGCAGGGCACTATGGCTACACCTTC | CASSAGHYGYTF
. | TRBJ1-3 | . | TRBV9 | TGTGCCAGCAGCGTAGCGGGATCTGGAAACACCATATATTTT | CASSVAGSGNTIYF
. | TRBJ2-2 | . | TRBV2 | TGTGCCAGCAGTGCCTACCGGGAACAGGGCACCGGGGAGCTGTTTTTT | CASSAYREQGTGELFF
. | TRBJ2-1 | TRBD1 | TRBV4-1 | TGCGCCAGCAGCCAAGATGGGACAGGGCAGGCTGAGCAGTTCTTC | CASSQDGTGQAEQFF
. | TRBJ2-1 | . | TRBV5-1 | TGCGCCAGCACATATACCCCAAGTAGCGATTGGGCTGAAGGGCAGTTCTTC | CASTYTPSSDWAEGQFF
few | TRBJ2-5 | . | TRBV4-2 | TGTGCCAGCAGCCCCCCTGGTAGACAGGAGACCCAGTACTTC | CASSPPGRQETQYF
. | TRBJ2-3 | . | TRBV4-3 | TGCGCCAGCAGCCAAGATCCTAGGGGGACGCAGTATTTT | CASSQDPRGTQYF
few | TRBJ2-7 | TRBD2 | TRBV7-6 | TGTGCCAGCAGGCAAAGCGGGGAATACGAGCAGTACTTC | CASRQSGEYEQYF
. | TRBJ2-7 | . | TRBV18 | TGTGCCAGCTCACCGCGAGGGCCTGTGGACCTCGAGCAGTACTTC | CASSPRGPVDLEQYF
. | TRBJ1-1 | . | TRBV4-2 | TGTGCCAGCAGCCAGTATTGGGCAGGGGACACTGAAGCTTTCTTT | CASSQYWAGDTEAFF
. | TRBJ2-4 | . | TRBV21-1 | TGTGCCAGCAGCAAAGCGGACAGGGAAGTGAGGGCTTACTTAGCCAAAAACATTCAGTACTTC | CASSKADREVRAYLAKNIQYF
. | TRBJ2-3 | . | TRBV15 | TGTGCCACCAGCAGTCCCGGTGATGAAGATACGCAGTATTTT | CATSSPGDEDTQYF
. | TRBJ2-5 | TRBD2 | TRBV6-5 | TGTGCCAGCAGTTACTCGACTAGCGGTTATGGGACCCAGTACTTC | CASSYSTSGYGTQYF
. | TRBJ2-3 | . | TRBV9 | TGTGCCAGCAGCGTAGGAGCAGGTCTCACAGATACGCAGTATTTT | CASSVGAGLTDTQYF
few | TRBJ1-1 | . | TRBV7-9 | TGTTCCAGCAGCCGAAAGGACAAAGCTTTCTTT | CSSSRKDKAFF
few | TRBJ1-1 | . | TRBV5-4 | TGTGCCAGCAGCCCAGGGAGGTACTACACTGAAGCTTTCTTT | CASSPGRYYTEAFF